The clone carrying this TCR beta chain was detected only a few times. Its cognate antigen is unknown. The entry originates in a study of molecular identifiers for immune sequencing clone quantification. Sorted inputs of about 19,000 to 1,100,000 cells, with 10%, 30% or 50% RNA, yielded naive CD8 libraries. Naive CD8 T cells underwent sorting with the CD8+CD4-CCR7+CD45RA+ definition. TCRdb redid the calling of the PCR reads with MiXCR, one entry per CDR3 protein. This table has under 600,000 distinct CDR3 sequences, about a fifth appearing once. General observations from the study: In naive cells, under 1% of molecules belonged to clones above 20 RNA copies, against over 97% in effector cells.

This CDR3 comprises 15 residues. CDR1 LNHDA and CDR2 SQIVND come from the germline V gene (reference sequence). V dropped 6 bases and J dropped 3; count of bases not matched to a gene: 8. Material for sequencing was naive CD8+ T cells from blood, with Jurkat cell RNA spiked in. Specified subset: FACS-sorted CD8+CD4-CCR7+CD45RA+ naive T cells. The gene calls are TRBV19 and TRBJ2-3; 8 nucleotides align to TRBD1. The receptor's source is a human donor in good health. Some libraries in this study had Jurkat cell RNA spiked in. The DNA of the CDR3 is TGTGCCAGTAGCCCAGGACAGGGAATAACAGATACGCAGTATTTT. This encodes CASSPGQGITDTQYF.